This record covers a single T cell receptor beta chain. Under the authors' procedure: Amplified reference gene primers provided the basis for estimating nucleated cell counts. The assay was immunoSEQ multiplex PCR, and TCRdb's table has in-frame clones only and misses some. The DNA was the basis for D and trimming; V, J and clone size are from that table. The sample shows around 100,000 clones, 80% to 90% of them seen only once. This sample was taken from a study of blood T cell repertoires in COVID-19. Study details: T cells, B-cell-depleted T cells, or PBMCs supplied cDNA or gDNA.

The sequence was collected from an elderly man with acute or convalescent COVID-19. Sequencing was carried out using peripheral blood.

CDR3 loop: CATSPRGGGPRDSEQFF. Here the CDR3 DNA reads TGTGCCACCAGCCCCCGTGGAGGGGGCCCTCGAGACAGTGAGCAGTTCTTC. The chain couples TRBV15 to TRBJ2-1, with D possibly being TRBD1 (7 bases). The CDR3 has 17 residues. Germline V lookup: CDR1 LNHNV, CDR2 YYDKDF (reference sequence). Trimming cost V 5 bases and J 9 bases, with 26 bases left between them.